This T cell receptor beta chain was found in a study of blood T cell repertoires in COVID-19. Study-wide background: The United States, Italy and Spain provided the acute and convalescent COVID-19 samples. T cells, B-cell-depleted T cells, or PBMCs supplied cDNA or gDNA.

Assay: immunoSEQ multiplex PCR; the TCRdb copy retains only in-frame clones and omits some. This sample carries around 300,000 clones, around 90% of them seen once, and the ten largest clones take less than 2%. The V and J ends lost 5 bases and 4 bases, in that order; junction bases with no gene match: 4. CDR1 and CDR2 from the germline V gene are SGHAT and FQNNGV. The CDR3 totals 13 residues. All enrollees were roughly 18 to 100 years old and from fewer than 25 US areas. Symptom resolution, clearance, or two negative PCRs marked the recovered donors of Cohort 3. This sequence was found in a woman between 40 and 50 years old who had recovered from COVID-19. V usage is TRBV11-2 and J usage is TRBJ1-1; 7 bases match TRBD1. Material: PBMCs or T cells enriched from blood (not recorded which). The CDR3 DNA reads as TGTGCCAGCAGCGTACAGGGGCCCACTGAAGCTTTCTTT. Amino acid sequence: CASSVQGPTEAFF.